These 29 T cell receptor beta chains originate from one sample sequenced in a study of graft-versus-host responses after intestinal transplantation. The table came from immunoSEQ multiplex PCR; TCRdb's copy has only in-frame clones and leaves some out. The sample carries approximately 4,200 clones, 20% to 25% recorded once. Sequencing was performed on alloreactive CD4+ T cells from a mixed lymphocyte reaction culture, taken before transplantation. Described subset: CFSE-low proliferating T cells sorted from roughly 6-day pre-transplant mixed lymphocyte reaction (GvH or HvG direction). The receptors originated from a human patient who was an organ donor for intestinal transplantation.

The rearrangement uses TRBV19 and TRBJ2-5, with D possibly TRBD1 on 6 matching bases. Germline assignment: CDR1 LNHDA and CDR2 SQIVND (reference sequence). The CDR3 is made up of 15 amino acids. Between the trimmed V and J ends, which lost 1 base and 3 bases, there was a span of 12 bases. As DNA, the CDR3 is TGTGCCAGTAGTATAGGGGGTACAGGGAAAGAGACCCAGTACTTC. Protein sequence: CASSIGGTGKETQYF.

This clone occurred a few times. V and J are TRBV28 and TRBJ1-4, with TRBD1 matching over 7 bases. The trim removed 1 base at V and 5 bases at J, leaving 1 base unmatched. The CDR3 has 14 amino acids. Germline CDR1 and CDR2: MDHEN and SYDVKM. The CDR3 DNA is TGTGCCAGCAGTTTATTGGACAGGAATGAAAAACTGTTTTTT. Protein sequence: CASSLLDRNEKLFF.

This clone was counted between two and nine times. The CDR3 sequence: CASSLASSGNTIYF. CDR3 sequence (DNA): TGCGCCAGCAGCTTAGCATCGTCTGGAAACACCATATATTTT. The chain couples TRBV5-1 to TRBJ1-3; D not certain. In germline, CDR1 is SGHRS, CDR2 YFSETQ. This CDR3 has 14 amino acids. V was clipped by 2 bases and J by 1 base, with 7 bases between them.

Only a few counts were recorded for this clone. The junction does not match germline at one end; this may be a read error. V and J are TRBV7-7 and TRBJ2-3; no firm D call. Germline V gene sequence: CDR1 SSHAT, CDR2 FNYEAQ (reference sequence). The CDR3 loop spans 13 amino acids. The CDR3 sequence is CASSLLSTDTQYF. Written as DNA, the CDR3 is TGTGCTAGCAGCTTACTTTCCACAGATACGCAGTATTTT.

The rearrangement joins TRBV5-1 to TRBJ2-5; 7 bases are shared with TRBD1. CDR1 SGHRS and CDR2 YFSETQ come from the germline V gene. CDR3 length equals 15 residues. Trimming removed 8 bases from V and 3 bases from J; junction bases left unmatched: 13. The CDR3 DNA is TGCGCCAGTAACCTCGAAGCCGGGACAGAAGAGACCCAGTACTTC. This encodes CASNLEAGTEETQYF.

This clone has only a few counts. The chain is built from TRBV5-6 and TRBJ2-3; D possibly corresponds to TRBD1 (6 bases). Germline V lookup: CDR1 SGHDT, CDR2 YYEEEE. V was shortened by 2 bases and J by 3 bases, with 13 bases between the two germline ends. The CDR3 extends over 15 amino acids. The CDR3, as DNA: TGTGCCAGCAGCTTTCTTCAGGGGCGAACAGATACGCAGTATTTT. Its protein is CASSFLQGRTDTQYF.

This clone is deemed medium-sized. The chain has TRBV5-4 and TRBJ2-4; TRBD2 might be the D (7 bases). Germline CDR1 and CDR2: SGHNT and YYREEE (reference sequence). V lost 0 bases and J lost 7, with 11 bases in between. This CDR3 has 14 amino acids. The CDR3 sequence is CASSLEGGSNIQYF. CDR3 in DNA: TGTGCCAGCAGCTTGGAGGGGGGGAGTAACATTCAGTACTTC.

This clone rates as medium-sized. The chain is built from TRBV28 and TRBJ1-4; 7 nucleotides agree with TRBD1. There are 15 residues in the CDR3. The V gene's germline CDR1 is MDHEN and CDR2 SYDVKM. J gave up 7 bases and V 5 bases, and 10 bases lay outside the gene matches. This chain's CDR3 is CASSRPNRGGEKLFF. The CDR3 nucleotides read TGTGCCAGCAGTCGACCCAACAGGGGTGGTGAAAAACTGTTTTTT.

This clone came up many times. The chain employs TRBV9 and TRBJ2-3; maybe TRBD2 (6 bases). From germline, CDR1 is SGDLS and CDR2 YYNGEE. V was shortened by 4 bases and J by 4 bases, with 13 bases between the two germline ends. The CDR3 consists of 14 residues. Written as DNA, the CDR3 is TGTGCCAGCAGCCAACGGGGGACTGCAGATACGCAGTATTTT. This gives the protein CASSQRGTADTQYF.

This clone was found a few times. V and J are TRBV30 and TRBJ2-2; 7 bases line up with TRBD1. V lost 2 bases to trimming and J lost 7 bases; unmatched junction nucleotides: 7. The CDR3 has 14 amino acids. Germline assignment: CDR1 GTSNPN and CDR2 SVGIG (reference sequence). The CDR3, as DNA: TGTGCCTGGAGTTACGGGACAGCTATCGGGGAGCTGTTTTTT. Its protein product is CAWSYGTAIGELFF.

The chain employs TRBV6-1 and TRBJ1-2; D is undetermined. This CDR3 has 12 amino acids. CDR1 MNHNS and CDR2 SASEGT come from the germline V gene. Trimming took off 6 bases at V and 6 bases at J, with 11 bases between the two ends. The CDR3 DNA reads TGTGCCAGCAGATCGGACTCGAATGGCTACACCTTC. The encoded protein is CASRSDSNGYTF.

This clone ranks as medium-sized. The rearrangement uses TRBV5-6 and TRBJ1-6; D gene unclear. Germline values: CDR1 SGHDT, CDR2 YYEEEE. CDR3 size: 14 residues. V was shortened by 4 bases and J by 3 bases, with 8 bases between the two germline ends. The chain's CDR3 is CASSLDLYNSPLHF. CDR3 nucleotide sequence: TGTGCCAGCAGCCTAGATCTCTATAATTCACCCCTCCACTTT.

The rearrangement links TRBV6-5 to TRBJ1-6, with D uncertain. Germline CDR1 is MNHEY and CDR2 is SVGAGI. V lost 6 bases, J lost 0 bases, and 9 bases lay in between. The CDR3 runs 15 residues. The CDR3 reads CASSPWSSYNSPLHF. CDR3 coding DNA: TGTGCCAGCAGCCCGTGGAGCTCCTATAATTCACCCCTCCACTTT.

This clone has just a few counts. The gene calls are TRBV11-1 and TRBJ1-5; no clear D. Trimming removed 2 bases at V and 5 bases at J, with 7 bases between. CDR3 length: 13 residues. Germline V gene data show CDR1 as SGHAT and CDR2 as FQDESV (reference sequence). The CDR3 DNA sequence: TGTGCCAGCAGCTTAACGGGAGATCAGCCCCAGCATTTT. Translating it yields CASSLTGDQPQHF.

In this sample, this clone turned up once. V usage is TRBV5-1 and J usage is TRBJ2-5, with 10 bases identical to TRBD2. V dropped 4 bases and J dropped 4; count of bases not matched to a gene: 7. CDR1 is SGHRS, CDR2 YFSETQ, per germline. The CDR3 extends over 15 amino acids. This CDR3 reads CASSAQAGGVETQYF. The CDR3 nucleotides are TGCGCCAGCAGCGCGCAAGCGGGAGGGGTAGAGACCCAGTACTTC.

The rearrangement links TRBV27 to TRBJ2-3, with TRBD2 as a possible D gene (7 bases). Germline loops: CDR1 MNHEY, CDR2 SMNVEV (reference sequence). The CDR3 length is 16 residues. The V end was cut by 3 bases, the J end by 2 bases, with 15 bases between. CDR3 in amino acids: CASSFKGGAFTDTQYF. The CDR3, as DNA: TGTGCCAGCAGTTTTAAGGGGGGGGCCTTCACAGATACGCAGTATTTT.

This clone occurred a few times. The chain links TRBV7-2 to TRBJ2-3, with 10 bases aligning to TRBD1. Germline CDR1 reads SGHTA; CDR2 reads FQGNSA. The CDR3 runs 15 residues. V was pared by 5 bases and J by 4 bases, with 6 bases of the junction left unmatched. CDR3 bases: TGTGCCAGCAGCCTGATGGGGACAGGGGCAGATACGCAGTATTTT. It translates to CASSLMGTGADTQYF.

The genes are TRBV11-2 and TRBJ1-5; TRBD1 matches at 10 bases. CDR1 is SGHAT, CDR2 FQNNGV, per germline. V was pared by 5 bases and J by 4 bases, with 17 bases of the junction left unmatched. The CDR3 contains 19 residues. CDR3 in amino acids: CASSRPGQGIFKGNQPQHF. CDR3 bases: TGTGCCAGCAGCCGACCGGGACAGGGGATCTTTAAGGGGAATCAGCCCCAGCATTTT.

This chain joins TRBV5-1 and TRBJ2-3; D may be TRBD2 (6 bases). V was shortened by 4 bases and J by 1 base, with 13 bases between the two germline ends. The CDR3 runs 15 residues. Germline CDR1 is SGHRS and CDR2 is YFSETQ. DNA for the CDR3: TGCGCCAGCAGCATCGGGACTTCCCGCACAGATACGCAGTATTTT. Its protein product is CASSIGTSRTDTQYF.

This clone occurred a few times. The chain recombines TRBV1 with TRBJ2-7; the table assigns TRBD2, which was not confirmed against the DNA. TRBV1 is a pseudogene locus. The CDR3 is 19 residues long. The CDR3 reads CTSSHPDEGLAAGQVEQYV. The CDR3, as DNA: TGCACCAGCAGCCACCCGGACGAGGGACTAGCGGCTGGGCAGGTCGAGCAGTACGTC.

Within the sample, this clone is medium-sized. The genes are TRBV11-1 and TRBJ2-2, with D possibly matching TRBD1 (5 bases). The V end lost 1 base, the J end lost 1 base, and 10 bases lay between the germline ends. This CDR3 has 16 amino acids. Germline CDR1 is SGHAT and CDR2 is FQDESV (reference sequence). The CDR3 DNA reads as TGTGCCAGCAGCTTAGTAGGGGTTGGGAACACCGGGGAGCTGTTTTTT. Encoded protein: CASSLVGVGNTGELFF.

This chain uses TRBV6-5 with TRBJ1-3; D is uncertain. The CDR3 spans 15 residues. CDR1 MNHEY and CDR2 SVGAGI come from the germline V gene. The V and J ends lost 0 bases and 0 bases respectively, with 6 bases between them. The CDR3 nucleotides are TGTGCCAGCAGTTACTCCGGGATCTCTGGAAACACCATATATTTT. Amino acids: CASSYSGISGNTIYF.

By share of the sample, this clone is medium-sized. V and J are TRBV6-6 and TRBJ1-1, with 10 bases matching TRBD1. Germline CDR1 and CDR2: MNHNY and SVGAGI (reference sequence). The CDR3 covers 14 residues. V lost 2 bases, J lost 5 bases, and 2 bases stayed unmatched. CDR3 loop: CASSYGQGGTEAFF. The CDR3 DNA reads TGTGCCAGCAGTTACGGACAGGGGGGTACTGAAGCTTTCTTT.

This clone rates as medium-sized. The CDR3 sequence: CASSFLAGNTEAFF. DNA for the CDR3: TGCGCCAGCAGCTTTCTGGCAGGGAACACTGAAGCTTTCTTT. The chain links TRBV5-1 to TRBJ1-1; D gene ambiguous. The CDR3 runs to 14 residues. Germline V gene sequence: CDR1 SGHRS, CDR2 YFSETQ. Trimming stripped 2 bases from V and 1 base from J, with 9 bases between. Complete variable domain (other parts from reference TRBV5-1 and TRBJ1-1): KAGVTQTPRYLIKTRGQQVTLSCSPISGHRSVSWYQQTPGQGLQFLFEYFSETQRNKGNFPGRFSGRQFSNSRSEMNVSTLELGDSALYLCASSFLAGNTEAFFGQGTRLTVV.

This clone has more than one count but fewer than ten. As DNA, the CDR3 is TGTGCCAGCAGTTACATAGGAATAGCGGGACATACGCAGTATTTT. Amino acids: CASSYIGIAGHTQYF. The chain has TRBV6-5 and TRBJ2-3; 8 nucleotides align to TRBD2. The trim removed 2 bases at V and 7 bases at J, leaving 8 bases unmatched. The germline CDR1 and CDR2 sequences are MNHEY and SVGAGI. The CDR3 length is 15 residues.

This clone is medium-sized (0.01 to 0.1%). This chain links TRBV6-6 with TRBJ1-3; 7 nucleotides line up with TRBD1. This CDR3 comprises 13 residues. J lost 3 bases, V lost 7 bases, and 3 bases had no gene match. CDR1 and CDR2 from the germline V gene are MNHNY and SVGAGI (reference sequence). Written as DNA, the CDR3 is TGTGCCAGCATGGGACAGTATGGAAACACCATATATTTT. Amino acid sequence: CASMGQYGNTIYF.

The rearrangement uses TRBV7-9 and TRBJ1-4, with 9 bases aligning to TRBD1. There are 16 residues in the CDR3. V lost 1 base and J lost 8; bases outside the gene matches: 8. CDR1 SEHNR and CDR2 FQNEAQ come from the germline V gene (reference sequence). CDR3: CASSLGGGQGREKLFF. The CDR3 DNA follows: TGTGCCAGCAGCTTAGGAGGAGGACAGGGGAGGGAAAAACTGTTTTTT. Full variable domain (remainder filled in from reference TRBV7-9 and TRBJ1-4): DTGVSQNPRHKITKRGQNVTFRCDPISEHNRLYWYRQTLGQGPEFLTYFQNEAQLEKSRLLSDRFSAERPKGSFSTLEIQRTEQGDSAMYLCASSLGGGQGREKLFFGSGTQLSVL.

This clone occurred a few times. The chain combines TRBV28 with TRBJ1-4; D is perhaps TRBD1 (5 bases). Per the germline V gene, CDR1 is MDHEN and CDR2 is SYDVKM. V lost 3 bases and J lost 6, with 11 bases in between. This CDR3 comprises 14 residues. The CDR3 coding sequence is TGTGCCAGCAGTTTCCAGGGTACGGATGAAAAACTGTTTTTT. This translates into CASSFQGTDEKLFF.

This clone is classed as medium-sized. The chain couples TRBV7-6 to TRBJ1-1; D gene uncertain. The germline CDR1 and CDR2 sequences are SGHVS and FNYEAQ. The ends were cut back, 4 bases at V and 1 base at J, with 7 bases in the middle. This CDR3 is built from 13 residues. CDR3 DNA: TGTGCCAGCAGCTGGGCGGGGAACACTGAAGCTTTCTTT. It translates to CASSWAGNTEAFF.